The 15 T cell receptor beta chains in this list originate from one sample, sequenced in a study of T cell responses to AZD1222 COVID-19 vaccine. Sequencing was performed with immunoSEQ multiplex PCR; in TCRdb, only in-frame clones are kept and a portion is missing. The sample yields approximately 27,000 clones, under 90% seen once. Specimen: peripheral blood, collected on day 0 of AZD1222 vaccination. These receptors came from an adult in good health.

The rearrangement links TRBV7-8 to TRBJ1-2; D gene ambiguous. Per germline, CDR1 SGHVS and CDR2 FQNEAQ. The V end was cut by 6 bases, the J end by 7 bases, with 15 bases between. The CDR3 consists of 13 residues. CDR3 DNA: TGTGCCAGCAGACCAGCGGGGTCTCTTGGCTACACCTTC. The encoded protein is CASRPAGSLGYTF.

This clone was seen a single time. V and J are TRBV10-3 and TRBJ2-7, with 7 bases lining up with TRBD2. The CDR3 is made up of 14 amino acids. J lost 12 bases, V lost 0 bases, and 11 bases had no gene match. CDR1 ENHRY and CDR2 SYGVKD come from the germline V gene. The CDR3 DNA reads TGTGCCATCAGTGAGTCGTCTAGCGGTGGGCCCTGGTACTTC. Its translation is CAISESSSGGPWYF.

The J gene is TRBJ1-1, the V gene TRBV5-1; D gene unclear. Germline CDR1 SGHRS, CDR2 YFSETQ. V was trimmed by 0 bases and J by 4 bases, leaving 13 bases between them. CDR3 length: 15 amino acids. CDR3 loop: CASSLELGGGTEAFF. The CDR3, as DNA: TGCGCCAGCAGCTTGGAACTGGGCGGAGGCACTGAAGCTTTCTTT.

The chain has TRBV7-8 and TRBJ2-7; D possibly corresponds to TRBD2 (6 bases). Trimming took off 5 bases at V and 3 bases at J, with 20 bases between the two ends. The germline V gene has CDR1 SGHVS and CDR2 FQNEAQ. The CDR3 is made up of 16 amino acids. In DNA form, the CDR3 reads TGTGCCAGCAGCCCGAGTTGGTCTAGCGAGGGCTACGAGCAGTACTTC. Protein: CASSPSWSSEGYEQYF.

The chain employs TRBV6-5 and TRBJ2-1, with D possibly TRBD1 on 6 matching bases. Germline CDR1 and CDR2: MNHEY and SVGAGI. The germline V and J ends were trimmed by 5 bases and 0 bases, with 11 bases remaining between them. CDR3 length: 15 residues. The CDR3 DNA reads TGTGCCAGCAGTCCGGGACAAGGCTCCTACAATGAGCAGTTCTTC. Translation gives CASSPGQGSYNEQFF.

V usage is TRBV27 and J usage is TRBJ2-4; 9 nucleotides agree with TRBD2. The V gene end was trimmed by 5 bases and the J gene end by 9 bases; junction bases not matched to a gene: 8. This CDR3 region has 14 residues. Germline CDR1 MNHEY, CDR2 SMNVEV (reference sequence). In DNA form, the CDR3 reads TGTGCCAGCAGTAGGGACCTAGCGGGACGCATTCAGTACTTC. It yields the protein CASSRDLAGRIQYF.

This clone has just one count. The chain employs TRBV5-4 and TRBJ1-1, with D hard to call. Germline CDR1 reads SGHNT; CDR2 reads YYREEE (reference sequence). This CDR3 has 13 residues. Between the trimmed V and J ends, which lost 4 bases and 5 bases, there was a span of 12 bases. CDR3 protein: CASSAGGLTEAFF. The CDR3, as DNA: TGTGCCAGCAGCGCCGGCGGGTTGACTGAAGCTTTCTTT.

The chain employs TRBV29-1 and TRBJ2-1, with D perhaps TRBD2 (5 bases). This CDR3 has 15 amino acids. Trimming left V 2 bases short and J 4 bases short, with 15 bases between. CDR1 is SQVTM and CDR2 is ANQGSEA in the germline V gene. The CDR3 here is CSVEPYSGAYNEQFF. The DNA of the CDR3 is TGCAGCGTTGAACCGTACAGCGGAGCTTACAATGAGCAGTTCTTC.

This chain connects TRBV5-1 to TRBJ2-1, with TRBD1 identical over 7 bases. Per germline, CDR1 SGHRS and CDR2 YFSETQ. The CDR3 totals 14 residues. The ends lost 4 bases at V and 3 bases at J; junction bases unmatched: 4. In nucleotides, the CDR3 is TGCGCCAGCAGCCGACAGGGCATCTACAATGAGCAGTTCTTC. Translation gives CASSRQGIYNEQFF.

In nucleotides, the CDR3 is TGTGCCAGCAGCCCCACGGGCTCCTACAATGAGCAGTTCTTC. It translates to CASSPTGSYNEQFF. The V call is TRBV2, the J call TRBJ2-1, with D hard to call. Between the trimmed V and J ends, which lost 6 bases and 0 bases, there was a span of 9 bases. The CDR3 spans 14 residues. CDR1 and CDR2 (germline): SNHLY, FYNNEI.

Concerning this clone: Germline and junction disagree at one end, which may indicate a read error. The V call is TRBV4-1, the J call TRBJ2-2, with D uncertain. The germline V gene encodes CDR1 MGHRA and CDR2 YSYEKL. This CDR3 spans 15 amino acids. As DNA, the CDR3 is TGCGCCAGCACCATGAAAAGCATCAACACTGGGGAGCTGTTTTTT. This sequence encodes CASTMKSINTGELFF.

This sequence joins TRBV28 and TRBJ1-6; a weak D match, TRBD1 (5 bases). Between the trimmed V and J ends, which lost 7 bases and 4 bases, there was a span of 14 bases. CDR1 is MDHEN, CDR2 SYDVKM, per germline. This CDR3 has 15 amino acids. CDR3 sequence (DNA): TGTGCCAGCATCAGGGATCTAGGGTATAATTCACCCCTCCACTTT. Translating it yields CASIRDLGYNSPLHF.

This clone has just a few counts. The chain employs TRBV19 and TRBJ1-5; D gene unclear. Trimming shortened V by 3 bases and J by 1 base, and 7 bases separated the two germline ends. Germline CDR1 LNHDA, CDR2 SQIVND (reference sequence). The CDR3 has 14 residues. The CDR3 protein is CASSIMASNQPQHF. The CDR3 nucleotides read TGTGCCAGTAGTATTATGGCAAGCAATCAGCCCCAGCATTTT.

CDR3 nucleotides: TGTGCCATCAGTGAGGGGACAGGGGGTACCAACCAGCCCCAGCATTTT. The encoded protein is CAISEGTGGTNQPQHF. V is TRBV10-3 and J is TRBJ1-5, with 11 nucleotides matching TRBD1. The CDR3 sequence is 16 residues long. The ends lost 2 bases at V and 7 bases at J; junction bases unmatched: 7. Per germline, CDR1 ENHRY and CDR2 SYGVKD.

The chain recombines TRBV5-6 with TRBJ2-7, with D possibly TRBD1 on 8 matching bases. The length of the CDR3 is 14 residues. CDR1 and CDR2 from the germline V gene are SGHDT and YYEEEE. V lost 7 bases and J lost 4, with 18 bases in between. In DNA form, the CDR3 reads TGTGCCAGCCGGGAGGACAGGGAGAAGTACGAGCAGTACTTC. This translates into CASREDREKYEQYF.